The present T cell receptor (beta chain) was sequenced within a study of T cell changes during pregnancy in multiple sclerosis. The protocol was immunoSEQ multiplex PCR, while the TCRdb copy is restricted to in-frame clones and leaves out a portion. This table holds some 27,000 clones, under 95% found once. The V end was cut by 2 bases, the J end by 1 base, with 16 bases between. The germline V gene has CDR1 SQVTM and CDR2 ANQGSEA. The CDR3 totals 16 residues. This receptor was taken from a female donor with multiple sclerosis, enrolled in a pregnancy study. The source material was CD4+ T cells from peripheral blood mononuclear cells, sampled after pregnancy. The chain couples TRBV29-1 to TRBJ2-3; a weak D match, TRBD1 (8 bases). CDR3 bases: TGCAGCGTTGAATCACAGGGGGGAGGGGGCACAGATACGCAGTATTTT. Amino acid sequence: CSVESQGGGGTDTQYF.